The clone carrying this T cell receptor (beta chain) was observed once. With 0 bases removed from V and 8 bases from J, the gap between germline ends came to 7 bases. Germline V lookup: CDR1 LNHDA, CDR2 SQIVND (reference sequence). This CDR3 has 12 residues. Grouping used clinical history reported by participants in a survey and questionnaire. In Cohort 3, a recovered donor had either two negative PCRs, clearance, or symptom resolution. These data originate in a study of blood T cell repertoires in COVID-19. Study information: Acute and convalescent COVID-19 specimens originated in the United States, Italy and Spain. T cells, B-cell-depleted T cells, or PBMCs provided the cDNA or gDNA that served as material.

Produced via immunoSEQ multiplex PCR; TCRdb's table is partial and in-frame only. The sample consists of approximately 250,000 clones, approximately 90% of them appearing once. Sequences were obtained from PBMCs or T cells enriched from blood (not recorded which). The chain is built from TRBV19 and TRBJ1-2, with D uncertain. The receptor comes from a woman aged 30 to 39 who had recovered from COVID-19. CDR3: CASSIETGGYTF. The CDR3 DNA reads as TGTGCCAGTAGTATAGAAACCGGGGGCTACACCTTC.